These T cell receptor beta chains were read from a single sample in a study of post-analysis software for immune sequencing data. TCRdb re-called the PCR reads with MiXCR, one entry per CDR3 protein. Among around 770,000 distinct CDR3 sequences listed, more than 45% were seen once. The sample consisted of blood. Receptors were obtained from a girl aged 5-17 years with multiple sclerosis. Each CDR3 is given with its conserved first and last residue.

TRBV29-1	TRBJ2-7	CSVTTGYEQYF
TRBV29-1	TRBJ2-1	CSVAPLAGGLRSSYNEQFF
TRBV14	TRBJ1-1	CASSRDTGYTEAFF
TRBV5-1	TRBJ2-3	CASSLDGAVSTDTQYF
TRBV24-1	TRBJ2-7	CATSDPSGSSSEQYF
TRBV5-1	TRBJ2-1	CASSLEYGNEQFF
TRBV5-1	TRBJ2-7	CASSLLGTGAYEQYF
TRBV4-1	NA	CASSQEDVGAYEQYF
TRBV29-1	NA	CSVEIGTEYEQYF
TRBV12-3/TRBV12-4	TRBJ2-1	CASSIAATGVQFF
TRBV24-1	TRBJ2-5	CATSGSDSARQYF
TRBV6-1	TRBJ2-7	CASSVHRDRGYEQYF
TRBV10-1	TRBJ2-1	CASSELGQGDEQFF
TRBV5-4	NA	CASSPQEEAKTQYF
TRBV29-1	TRBJ1-2	CSVEERLKGDGYTF
TRBV20-1	TRBJ2-7	CSAKTRNEQYF
TRBV20-1	TRBJ2-7	CSAYTGTGAYEQYF
TRBV12-3/TRBV12-4	TRBJ2-7	CASSSPSARSYAYEQYF
TRBV7-3	TRBJ2-1	CASSPSRGSDEQFF
TRBV27	TRBJ2-1	CASRTQGARTYNEQFF
TRBV7-7	TRBJ2-3	CASSPFSGTAGTDTQYF
TRBV3-1	TRBJ2-7	CASSQGYFGTGIYEQYF